What follows describes a single T cell receptor beta chain. This record belongs to a study of OX40 agonist ivuxolimab in advanced cancers. Study-wide context: Earlier treatment with anti-PD-1, anti-PD-L1 or anti-CTLA-4 was permitted, and 30% to 40% had received some.

Assay: immunoSEQ multiplex PCR; the TCRdb copy retains only in-frame clones and omits some. The sample yields roughly 90,000 clones, approximately 90% seen once. Source: CD4+ or CD8+ T cells sorted from blood, taken in a trial of the OX40 agonist ivuxolimab. The sequence derives from an adult with an advanced solid tumor such as melanoma, head and neck, liver or kidney cancer.

For the CDR3, the DNA is TGCGCCAGCAGCCAAGAACCTCAGGTGTCTGGGGCCAACGTCCTGACTTTC. It encodes CASSQEPQVSGANVLTF. J is TRBJ2-6 and V is TRBV4-1; D is undetermined. V lost 0 bases and J 1 base, leaving 10 bases between the germline ends. CDR3 length: 17 residues. Germline V lookup: CDR1 MGHRA, CDR2 YSYEKL.